Each of the 24 T cell receptor beta chains below was sequenced from the same sample in a study of follicular helper T cells after annual influenza vaccination. Time point noted: 2015-2016 season, 7 days after influenza vaccination. Clones were read by immunoSEQ multiplex PCR, and TCRdb kept only the in-frame ones, dropping some. The data contain about 6,800 clones, 80% to 90% of them singletons. The sequencing used CXCR5- memory CD4+ T cells sorted from blood, collected 7 days after influenza vaccination. The receptors were gathered from an adult who received the influenza vaccine.

Concerning this clone itself: This CDR3 is missing its conserved last phenylalanine or tryptophan, likely due to a read error. The genes are TRBV7-2 and TRBJ1-6; D is perhaps TRBD1 (5 bases). V was pared by 5 bases and J by 6 bases, with 14 bases between. Germline loops: CDR1 SGHTA, CDR2 FQGNSA. The CDR3 contains 15 residues. In nucleotides, the CDR3 is TGTGCCAGCAGCCCTCGACAGCTCACTAATTCACCCCTCCACTCT. This sequence encodes CASSPRQLTNSPLHS.

The chain couples TRBV5-1 to TRBJ2-5; TRBD1 aligns across 7 bases. The CDR3 runs 16 residues. V was pared by 0 bases and J by 3 bases, with 8 bases of the junction left unmatched. Germline V gives CDR1 SGHRS, CDR2 YFSETQ. CDR3 bases: TGCGCCAGCAGCTTGGCCCCACAGGGGTGGAAAGAGACCCAGTACTTC. Its protein product is CASSLAPQGWKETQYF.

CDR3 in amino acids: CASSYSKGTGQQPQHF. CDR3 nucleotides: TGTGCCAGCAGTTACTCGAAGGGGACAGGGCAACAGCCCCAGCATTTT. V is TRBV6-5 and J is TRBJ1-5, with 9 bases that match TRBD1. With 0 bases clipped from V and 7 bases from J, the junction kept 7 bases outside the gene matches. Germline values: CDR1 MNHEY, CDR2 SVGAGI. CDR3 size: 16 residues.

The chain links TRBV7-6 to TRBJ1-2; D remains unclear. Germline values: CDR1 SGHVS, CDR2 FNYEAQ. V lost 5 bases and J lost 2, with 21 bases in between. This CDR3 region has 17 residues. The CDR3 sequence: CASSPKHESRKNYGYTF. The CDR3 nucleotides are TGTGCCAGCAGCCCGAAACATGAATCTCGAAAGAACTATGGCTACACCTTC. The full variable domain, its missing parts supplied by reference TRBV7-6 and TRBJ1-2, is GAGVSQSPRYKVTKRGQDVALRCDPISGHVSLYWYRQALGQGPEFLTYFNYEAQQDKSGLPNDRFSAERPEGSISTLTIQRTEQRDSAMYRCASSPKHESRKNYGYTFGSGTRLTVV.

This clone was seen only once. The chain carries TRBV2 and TRBJ1-3; maybe TRBD1 (5 bases). Germline CDR1 reads SNHLY; CDR2 reads FYNNEI. The germline V and J ends were trimmed by 2 bases and 2 bases, with 7 bases remaining between them. The CDR3 extends over 14 amino acids. This chain's CDR3 is CASSETGPGNTIYF. CDR3 coding DNA: TGTGCCAGCAGTGAAACAGGTCCTGGAAACACCATATATTTT.

The rearrangement uses TRBV7-6 and TRBJ2-5; D possibly corresponds to TRBD1 (5 bases). This CDR3 has 16 residues. Looked up from germline, CDR1 is SGHVS and CDR2 is FNYEAQ. Trimming cost V 0 bases and J 7 bases, with 18 bases left between them. The CDR3 protein is CASSLAIGAQLPTQYF. In DNA form, the CDR3 reads TGTGCCAGCAGCTTAGCCATAGGGGCCCAATTACCGACCCAGTACTTC. Full variable domain (rest looked up from reference TRBV7-6 and TRBJ2-5): GAGVSQSPRYKVTKRGQDVALRCDPISGHVSLYWYRQALGQGPEFLTYFNYEAQQDKSGLPNDRFSAERPEGSISTLTIQRTEQRDSAMYRCASSLAIGAQLPTQYFGPGTRLLVL.

The chain is built from TRBV6-7 and TRBJ1-5; 7 nucleotides line up with TRBD1. TRBV6-7 is sorted into the ORF group, with uncertain function. V shed 9 bases, J shed 7 bases, and the junction held 9 bases outside the gene matches. The CDR3 covers 13 residues. CDR3 residues: CARPTGDRQPQHF. CDR3 bases: TGTGCCAGGCCTACAGGGGACAGACAGCCCCAGCATTTT.

The rearrangement joins TRBV29-1 to TRBJ2-5; TRBD1 matches 11 bases. J lost 5 bases, V lost 6 bases, and 8 bases had no gene match. The CDR3 is made up of 14 amino acids. The germline gives CDR1 SQVTM, CDR2 ANQGSEA. The CDR3 sequence: CSVSGQGAGETQYF. The CDR3 nucleotides are TGCAGCGTCAGTGGACAGGGGGCGGGGGAGACCCAGTACTTC.

The CDR3 DNA is TGTGCCTGGAGTGTACCCAGTCGCGGAAATAACTATGGCTACACCTTC. It codes for CAWSVPSRGNNYGYTF. This sequence joins TRBV30 and TRBJ1-2; D remains unclear. The CDR3 has 16 residues. Germline CDR1 reads GTSNPN; CDR2 reads SVGIG (reference sequence). The V end lost 0 bases, the J end lost 1 base, and 15 bases lay between the germline ends.

The chain joins TRBV7-2 to TRBJ1-1, with 7 bases lining up with TRBD1. The V gene's germline CDR1 is SGHTA and CDR2 FQGNSA. V lost 4 bases and J lost 10; bases outside the gene matches: 9. This CDR3 has 13 residues. CDR3 nucleotides: TGTGCCAGCAGCTCAGGACAGGCTTTAGGAGCTTTCTTT. This gives the protein CASSSGQALGAFF. Full variable domain (missing parts from reference TRBV7-2 and TRBJ1-1): GAGVSQSPSNKVTEKGKDVELRCDPISGHTALYWYRQSLGQGLEFLIYFQGNSAPDKSGLPSDRFSAERTGGSVSTLTIQRTQQEDSAVYLCASSSGQALGAFFGQGTRLTVV.

V and J are TRBV11-2 and TRBJ1-6, with D tentatively TRBD1 (5 bases). Between the trimmed V and J ends, which lost 5 bases and 10 bases, there was a span of 18 bases. From germline, CDR1 is SGHAT and CDR2 FQNNGV. The CDR3 runs to 15 residues. The CDR3 spells CASSLLLQGSSPLHF. The CDR3 DNA reads as TGTGCCAGCAGCCTCCTTCTCCAGGGAAGCTCACCCCTCCACTTT.

This clone occurred once. The chain uses TRBV7-8 and TRBJ2-3; the D gene is possibly TRBD1 (6 bases). The CDR3 consists of 17 residues. Germline loops: CDR1 SGHVS, CDR2 FQNEAQ. V was shortened by 4 bases and J by 2 bases, with 19 bases between the two germline ends. CDR3 DNA: TGTGCCAGCAGCTCACAACTGACAGGTTTCACCACAGATACGCAGTATTTT. It encodes CASSSQLTGFTTDTQYF.

In this sample, this clone turned up a few times. The chain links TRBV6-1 to TRBJ2-5; D call uncertain. Germline V gives CDR1 MNHNS, CDR2 SASEGT. The CDR3 length is 12 residues. Between the trimmed V and J ends, which lost 5 bases and 0 bases, there was a span of 4 bases. The CDR3 loop reads CASSWYQETQYF. Written as DNA, the CDR3 is TGTGCCAGCAGTTGGTACCAAGAGACCCAGTACTTC.

This sequence joins TRBV5-4 and TRBJ2-3; weak D call: TRBD1 (5 bases). The CDR3 length is 13 residues. In germline, CDR1 is SGHNT, CDR2 YYREEE (reference sequence). V was pared by 4 bases and J by 6 bases, with 12 bases between. The CDR3 nucleotides read TGTGCCAGCAGCGAACCTGGGGCGGATACGCAGTATTTT. It is translated as CASSEPGADTQYF.

The V and J genes are TRBV28 and TRBJ2-7; 8 nucleotides align to TRBD2. Germline-derived CDR1 and CDR2 are MDHEN and SYDVKM. The CDR3 extends over 15 amino acids. Losses at the gene ends were 3 bases for V and 3 bases for J; bases not matched to a gene: 7. CDR3 in DNA: TGTGCCAGCAGTTTCGCGGATCGGGGGGGCTACGAGCAGTACTTC. Translation gives CASSFADRGGYEQYF.

The gene calls are TRBV9 and TRBJ1-6; D remains unclear. Trimming left V 3 bases short and J 0 bases short, with 10 bases between. The germline V gene has CDR1 SGDLS and CDR2 YYNGEE. This CDR3 is 16 amino acids long. DNA for the CDR3: TGTGCCAGCAGCGGCCGGTCGAGCTCCTATAATTCACCCCTCCACTTT. Protein sequence: CASSGRSSSYNSPLHF.

The chain has TRBV27 and TRBJ2-5, with D tentatively TRBD1 or TRBD2 (5 bases each). Trimming removed 6 bases from V and 7 bases from J, with 18 bases in between. CDR1 and CDR2 from the germline V gene are MNHEY and SMNVEV (reference sequence). This CDR3 is built from 14 residues. CDR3 residues: CASSSGALRRTQYF. The CDR3 DNA is TGTGCCAGCAGCTCCGGGGCTCTTAGGAGGACCCAGTACTTC.

The chain links TRBV6-5 to TRBJ1-4; TRBD1 agrees at 9 bases. Germline loops: CDR1 MNHEY, CDR2 SVGAGI. V lost 2 bases, J lost 5 bases, and 3 bases stayed unmatched. The CDR3 has 15 amino acids. The CDR3 coding sequence is TGTGCCAGCAGTTACCATGGGACAGGGAATGAAAAACTGTTTTTT. This codes for CASSYHGTGNEKLFF.

V is TRBV29-1 and J is TRBJ2-1; weak D call: TRBD2 (6 bases). Germline V gives CDR1 SQVTM, CDR2 ANQGSEA. This CDR3 is built from 12 residues. V was shortened by 5 bases and J by 10 bases, with 15 bases between the two germline ends. CDR3: CSVPRGSGEQFF. Here the CDR3 DNA reads TGCAGCGTTCCTCGGGGGAGCGGAGAGCAGTTCTTC.

The gene calls are TRBV27 and TRBJ2-5; D tentatively fits TRBD1 or TRBD2 (5 bases each). This CDR3 spans 13 amino acids. CDR1 is MNHEY and CDR2 is SMNVEV in the germline V gene (reference sequence). Between the trimmed V and J ends, which lost 1 base and 6 bases, there was a span of 9 bases. The CDR3 is CASSLFQGQTQYF. The CDR3 DNA is TGTGCCAGCAGTTTATTCCAGGGACAGACCCAGTACTTC.

The chain employs TRBV25-1 and TRBJ2-1; a possible D gene is TRBD1 (6 bases). The CDR3 has 15 residues. V lost 5 bases and J 1 base, leaving 12 bases between the germline ends. Germline V gene lookup returns CDR1 MGHDK and CDR2 SYGVNS. CDR3 DNA: TGTGCCAGCAGTTTAGACAGGCATTCCTACAATGAGCAGTTCTTC. Protein product: CASSLDRHSYNEQFF.

The chain employs TRBV7-6 and TRBJ2-1; 11 bases match TRBD1. The CDR3 totals 15 residues. Germline V gene sequence: CDR1 SGHVS, CDR2 FNYEAQ. The trim removed 6 bases at V and 4 bases at J, leaving 5 bases unmatched. This CDR3 reads CASRPGTGGYNEQFF. Here the CDR3 DNA reads TGTGCCAGCAGACCCGGGACAGGGGGATACAATGAGCAGTTCTTC.

This sequence joins TRBV18 and TRBJ1-1; D unclear. CDR3 length: 14 residues. CDR1 is KGHSH and CDR2 is LQKENI in the germline V gene. V was pared by 2 bases and J by 1 base, with 8 bases between. CDR3 loop: CASSPKAWNTEAFF. The CDR3 DNA follows: TGTGCCAGCTCACCAAAAGCCTGGAACACTGAAGCTTTCTTT.

The V gene is TRBV19, the J gene TRBJ2-7; D possibly uses TRBD1 or TRBD2 (5 bases each). This CDR3 has 13 residues. The germline V gene encodes CDR1 LNHDA and CDR2 SQIVND (reference sequence). With 4 bases removed from V and 5 bases from J, the gap between germline ends came to 12 bases. CDR3 nucleotide sequence: TGTGCCAGTAGTACTCAGATGGGGGACGAGCAGTACTTC. As protein: CASSTQMGDEQYF.